Listed below are T cell receptor beta chains from one sample, sequenced in a study of vaccination effects on CD4 cells after COVID-19. TCRdb's copy holds only in-frame clones and misses some; the assay was immunoSEQ multiplex PCR. The sample holds roughly 51,000 clones, about 70% seen once. These receptors' antigens are unknown. Sequenced here: CD4+ T cells from PBMCs cultured without peptide, sampled after COVID-19 vaccination. All receptors come from a human donor who had a prior SARS-CoV-2 infection. CDR3s include the opening cysteine and the closing phenylalanine or tryptophan. Fields, in order: J gene, clone size, V gene, D gene, CDR3 DNA, CDR3 protein. A D gene is named only where the DNA matches it firmly. Rows may omit the clone size; those that give it use once, few, many or a size class.

J: TRBJ2-5; size: .; V: TRBV18; D: TRBD2; DNA: TGTGCCAGCTCACCATGGAGCGGGGGGCCGAAAGAGACCCAGTACTTC; CDR3: CASSPWSGGPKETQYF
J: TRBJ1-3; size: .; V: TRBV6-5; D: TRBD1; DNA: TGTGCCAGCAGCGTAACAGGGGTGGACACCATATATTTT; CDR3: CASSVTGVDTIYF
J: TRBJ2-2; size: once; V: TRBV11-1; D: .; DNA: TGTGCCAGCAGCTTGACCATTCCCGGGGAGCTGTTTTTT; CDR3: CASSLTIPGELFF
J: TRBJ2-3; size: .; V: TRBV4-1; D: .; DNA: TGCGCCAGCAGCCAAGTCGCGGGACTTGGGGCGCAGTATTTT; CDR3: CASSQVAGLGAQYF
J: TRBJ2-3; size: .; V: TRBV5-8; D: .; DNA: TGTGCCAGCAGCGGGCCCTTAGCAGGTGATACGCAGTATTTT; CDR3: CASSGPLAGDTQYF
J: TRBJ2-1; size: .; V: TRBV27; D: .; DNA: TGTGCCAGCAGTTTGCTAGGGCGGAGCTCCTACAATGAGCAGTTCTTC; CDR3: CASSLLGRSSYNEQFF
J: TRBJ2-3; size: medium-sized; V: TRBV9; D: .; DNA: TGTGCCAGCAGCGTCCGGGACCTCCGGGCAGATACGCAGTATTTT; CDR3: CASSVRDLRADTQYF
J: TRBJ2-7; size: .; V: TRBV18; D: TRBD1; DNA: TGTGCCAGCTCACCACACCCGGGACAGGGGCCCTACGAGCAGTACTTC; CDR3: CASSPHPGQGPYEQYF
J: TRBJ1-5; size: once; V: TRBV6-2/TRBV6-3; D: .; DNA: TGTGCCTCCAGCCGTAGGGGCTCTAATCAGCCCCAGCATTTT; CDR3: CASSRRGSNQPQHF
J: TRBJ2-5; size: .; V: TRBV5-1; D: .; DNA: TGCGCCAGCAGCTTGGGGGCGGGAAAACAAGAGACCCAGTACTTC; CDR3: CASSLGAGKQETQYF
J: TRBJ2-2; size: .; V: TRBV7-3; D: TRBD1; DNA: TGTGCCAGCAGCTTAAGCCCCGACAGGGCGAACACCGGGGAGCTGTTTTTT; CDR3: CASSLSPDRANTGELFF
J: TRBJ2-7; size: .; V: TRBV5-1; D: .; DNA: TGCGCCAGCAGCGCCGGGACGCCGCTGGGGGAGCAGTACTTC; CDR3: CASSAGTPLGEQYF
J: TRBJ2-7; size: .; V: TRBV11-1; D: .; DNA: TGTGCCAGCAGCCCCGAGACAGGTTTTTGGGAGCAGTACTTC; CDR3: CASSPETGFWEQYF
J: TRBJ1-3; size: .; V: TRBV27; D: .; DNA: TGTGCCAGCAGTTTAACAGGGCAAGGAAACACCATATATTTT; CDR3: CASSLTGQGNTIYF
J: TRBJ2-6; size: .; V: TRBV7-6; D: TRBD1; DNA: TGTGCCAGCAGCCCGAGACCGCAGGGGGCGCCTGGGGCCAACGTCCTGACTTTC; CDR3: CASSPRPQGAPGANVLTF
J: TRBJ2-7; size: .; V: TRBV15; D: .; DNA: TGTGCCACCAGCAGAGATCCGGGGGTTTTGTACGAGCAGTACTTC; CDR3: CATSRDPGVLYEQYF
J: TRBJ2-6; size: .; V: TRBV10-3; D: .; DNA: TGTGCCATCTCGGAAAGCTCTGGGGCCAACGTCCTGACTTTC; CDR3: CAISESSGANVLTF
J: TRBJ2-5; size: .; V: TRBV12-5; D: .; DNA: TGTGCTAGTGGGAATACGGGAAGAGGGGCGGACGAGACCCAGTACTTC; CDR3: CASGNTGRGADETQYF
J: TRBJ1-2; size: medium-sized; V: TRBV4-1; D: .; DNA: TGCGCCAGCAGCGGGTCTGGGAACTATGGCTACACCTTC; CDR3: CASSGSGNYGYTF